This record looks at one TCR beta chain sequence and its context. This table comes from immunoSEQ multiplex PCR, and its TCRdb copy is limited to in-frame clones, with some not included. The profile shows around 390,000 clones, about 86% of them singletons. This record belongs to a study of blood T cell repertoires in COVID-19. V was clipped by 1 base and J by 7 bases; unmatched bases: 10. This CDR3 has 17 residues. Germline CDR1 SEHNR, CDR2 FQNEAQ (reference sequence). V gene TRBV7-9 combines with J gene TRBJ2-2; 9 bases align to TRBD2. This clonotype was sampled from a woman aged 50 to 60 who had recovered from COVID-19. Sequencing used PBMCs or T cells enriched from blood (not recorded which). The CDR3 is CASSLDGQRGAIGELFF. CDR3 nucleotides: TGTGCCAGCAGCTTAGATGGCCAGCGGGGGGCAATCGGGGAGCTGTTTTTT.